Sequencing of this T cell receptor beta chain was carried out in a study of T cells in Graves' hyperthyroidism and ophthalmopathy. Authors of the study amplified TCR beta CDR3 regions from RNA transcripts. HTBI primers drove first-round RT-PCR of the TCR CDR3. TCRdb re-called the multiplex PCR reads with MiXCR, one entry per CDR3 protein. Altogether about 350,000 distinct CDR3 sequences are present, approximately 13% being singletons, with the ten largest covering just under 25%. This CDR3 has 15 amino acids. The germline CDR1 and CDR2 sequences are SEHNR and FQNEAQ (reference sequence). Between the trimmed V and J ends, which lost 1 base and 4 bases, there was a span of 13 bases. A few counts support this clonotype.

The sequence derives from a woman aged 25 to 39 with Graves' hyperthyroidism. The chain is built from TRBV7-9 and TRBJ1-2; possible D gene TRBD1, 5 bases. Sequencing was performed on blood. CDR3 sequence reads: CASSLGRQPIYGYTF. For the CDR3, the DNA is TGTGCCAGCAGCTTAGGTCGACAGCCCATCTATGGCTACACCTTC. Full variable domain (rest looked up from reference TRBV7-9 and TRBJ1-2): DTGVSQNPRHKITKRGQNVTFRCDPISEHNRLYWYRQTLGQGPEFLTYFQNEAQLEKSRLLSDRFSAERPKGSFSTLEIQRTEQGDSAMYLCASSLGRQPIYGYTFGSGTRLTVV.